This T cell receptor (beta chain) appears in the sequencing data of a study of cytomegalovirus exposure and HLA in healthy donors. Study-level points and caveats: Sequencing likely caused a cluster of highly shared sequence variants. There were some V segments, including TRBV6-2 and TRBV6-3, excluded as indistinguishable. Follow-up analysis seemed to connect common viral pathogens with several of the most significant clusters identified. Rare sequences made up most TCRs, while some public TCRs were found in many donors.

The CDR3 runs to 15 residues. Germline values: CDR1 GTSNPN, CDR2 SVGIG (reference sequence). The J segment lost 7 bases and the V segment lost 1 base, leaving 7 bases of the junction unmatched. PCR amplification relied on 60 Vbeta primers (plus 13 Jbeta primers). Profiled with immunoSEQ multiplex PCR; TCRdb holds only in-frame clones, not every one. Of around 100,000 clones listed, just under 80% were seen once; the top ten hold approximately 7.9%. Concerning this clone itself: Its matching antigen is unknown.

The sequencing sample was made of PBMCs. The gene calls are TRBV30 and TRBJ1-6; 7 nucleotides align to TRBD1. The clonotype originates from a young man in good health and CMV-seronegative. The CDR3 region has the DNA TGTGCCTGGAGTGGACACAGGGGTGTCAATTCACCCCTCCACTTT. It translates to CAWSGHRGVNSPLHF.